The text below deals with one T cell receptor (beta chain). These data are taken from a study of blood T cell repertoires in COVID-19. Study-level background: There were acute and convalescent COVID-19 samples, and they came from the United States, Italy and Spain. T cells, B-cell-depleted T cells, or PBMCs supplied cDNA or gDNA.

How the authors handled the data: For nucleated cells, counts were estimated from reference gene primer amplification. Clones were sequenced by immunoSEQ multiplex PCR, and TCRdb holds only the in-frame ones, with some missing. That table supplies the V and J calls and clone size; D and trimming were determined from the DNA. The sample lists 200,000 to 250,000 clones; around 80% were seen once. Seattle enrolled patients during active infection and tracked them longitudinally. This CDR3 has 15 residues. In germline, CDR1 is SGHVS, CDR2 FQNEAQ. V was trimmed by 5 bases and J by 4 bases, leaving 16 bases between them.

Source material: peripheral blood. V is TRBV7-8 and J is TRBJ2-3; tentatively, D is TRBD1 (6 bases). This clonotype was sampled from a woman of 80 years or more with COVID-19, enrolled during active disease. This CDR3 reads CASSGGQLAADTQYF. DNA of the CDR3: TGTGCCAGCAGCGGGGGACAACTCGCGGCAGATACGCAGTATTTT.